These T cell receptor beta chains were read from a single sample in a study of early T cells in non-severe SARS-CoV-2 infection. MiXCR was run by TCRdb on the 5' RACE reads, yielding one entry per CDR3 protein. The table includes about 38,000 distinct CDR3 sequences, about 4.5% detected once. Sample: whole blood. The source is an adult who was a healthcare worker with PCR-confirmed SARS-CoV-2 infection or an uninfected control (not recorded which). CDR3s leave out the opening cysteine and the closing phenylalanine or tryptophan. A row's size may be missing; if present it is once, few, many or a size class.

j_call clone_size v_call cdr3_aa
TRBJ2-3 few TRBV13 ASSSPGGTDTQY
TRBJ2-1 many TRBV24-1 ATSDSLMDEQF
TRBJ2-3 many TRBV20-1 SAPRLGPPTDTQY
TRBJ1-5 - TRBV19 ASTLTGYQPQH
TRBJ2-2 many TRBV7-8 ASTPSVGAGELF
TRBJ1-2 - TRBV12-3/TRBV12-4 ASSWDRVYGYT
TRBJ1-1 many TRBV2 ASSVRGQGSTEAF
TRBJ1-2 many TRBV12-3/TRBV12-4 ASSANPNYGYT
TRBJ1-2 many TRBV15 ATSRDITPTFYGYT
TRBJ2-1 many TRBV20-1 SLAWRGQYNEQF
TRBJ1-2 many TRBV20-1 SARATSGHLGYGYT
TRBJ1-1 many TRBV6-5 ARKFPSTEAF
TRBJ2-1 few TRBV7-9 ASSLSGSGNYNEQF
TRBJ2-7 many TRBV20-1 SAEGTGVYEQY
TRBJ2-7 many TRBV5-1 ASRGTASYEQY
TRBJ1-2 many TRBV20-1 SAPGGGQGDGYT
TRBJ2-3 few TRBV7-9 ASSPRDSTDTQY
TRBJ2-7 many TRBV21-1 ASSKAWAASDSYEQY
TRBJ1-5 many TRBV6-1 ASSVTGDQPQH
TRBJ1-6 many TRBV18 ASSPSGTESPLH
TRBJ2-2 many TRBV19 ASSRDANTGELF
TRBJ1-6 - TRBV5-1 ASRDKPGNSPLH
TRBJ1-4 few TRBV4-1 ASSQDLGPAGEKLF
TRBJ1-2 many TRBV18 ASSPGQAANYGYT
TRBJ1-4 many TRBV3-1 ASSQGTSRIEKLF
TRBJ1-1 many TRBV11-2 ASSSAGTEAF
TRBJ1-2 many TRBV11-1 ASSLDRGRYYGYT
TRBJ1-2 few TRBV5-6 VSSLDGNEGNYGYT
TRBJ2-3 - TRBV6-2/TRBV6-3 ASSSFSGGTEDTQY
TRBJ2-2 few TRBV7-3 ASSPVPRGFDTGELF
TRBJ1-4 - TRBV7-9 ASSSGQFNEKLF
TRBJ2-1 many TRBV12-3/TRBV12-4 ASSLTVFSSYNEQF
TRBJ1-4 few TRBV7-8 ASSLGQEKLF
TRBJ2-5 few TRBV4-1 ASRLSGGRQETQY
TRBJ2-1 many TRBV5-1 ASSFTGLSYNEQF
TRBJ1-2 many TRBV4-2 ASSQDPGGINYGYT
TRBJ1-2 many TRBV12-3/TRBV12-4 ASSLIMNQGYT
TRBJ1-1 many TRBV20-1 SATRSGGTTEAF
TRBJ2-7 - TRBV7-3 ASSLDRGSEQY
TRBJ2-3 few TRBV20-1 SARDRGAPRGTDTQY
TRBJ1-5 many TRBV12-3/TRBV12-4 ASSDANQPQH
TRBJ2-1 many TRBV7-8 ASSLVGGPYNEQF
TRBJ1-3 few TRBV3-1 ASSRAGRTGNTIY
TRBJ2-1 many TRBV2 ASSLSNEQF
TRBJ2-3 - TRBV12-3/TRBV12-4 ASSFPDTQY
TRBJ1-6 - TRBV20-1 SARRTGPNSPLH
TRBJ1-1 many TRBV29-1 SVETRASTEAF
TRBJ2-7 many TRBV6-5 ASSYGGGPSYEQY